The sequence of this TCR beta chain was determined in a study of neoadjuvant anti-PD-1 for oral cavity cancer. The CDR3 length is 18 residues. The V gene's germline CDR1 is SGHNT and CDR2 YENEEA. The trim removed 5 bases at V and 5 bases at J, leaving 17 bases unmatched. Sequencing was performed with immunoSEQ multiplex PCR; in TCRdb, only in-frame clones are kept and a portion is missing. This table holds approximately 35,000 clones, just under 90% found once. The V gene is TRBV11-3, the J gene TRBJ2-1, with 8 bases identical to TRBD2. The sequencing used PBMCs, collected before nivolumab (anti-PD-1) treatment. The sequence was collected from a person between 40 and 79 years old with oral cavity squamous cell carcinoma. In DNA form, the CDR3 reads TGTGCCAGCAGCCCCCTGAGCGGGGGCCCCTTAGGGAACAATGAGCAGTTCTTC. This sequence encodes CASSPLSGGPLGNNEQFF.